A single sample is the source of the 13 T cell receptor beta chains below, sequenced in a study of cytomegalovirus exposure and HLA in healthy donors. TCRdb's copy holds only in-frame clones and misses some; the assay was immunoSEQ multiplex PCR. Here the sample spans about 200,000 clones, less than 85% being singletons. Sequencing was performed on PBMCs. These receptors were collected from a woman under 30 in good health and CMV-seronegative.

This rearrangement joins TRBV27 to TRBJ1-5, with a weak D call TRBD1 (5 bases). Trimming stripped 11 bases from V and 2 bases from J, with 28 bases between. This CDR3 contains 18 residues. Per the germline V gene, CDR1 is MNHEY and CDR2 is SMNVEV (reference sequence). The CDR3 nucleotides are TGTGCCTCCAAGGACGGGGGTATGGTCTTTAGGGGCAATCAGCCCCAGCATTTT. Amino acid sequence: CASKDGGMVFRGNQPQHF.

This rearrangement joins TRBV13 to TRBJ2-7, with 8 bases aligning to TRBD1. Per the germline V gene, CDR1 is PRHDT and CDR2 is FYEKMQ (reference sequence). The CDR3 runs to 15 residues. V lost 2 bases, J lost 6 bases, and 9 bases stayed unmatched. CDR3 sequence: CASSLRVRGLVEQYF. CDR3 DNA sequence: TGTGCCAGCAGCTTACGGGTCAGGGGGCTGGTCGAGCAGTACTTC.

V usage is TRBV2 and J usage is TRBJ1-1, with D possibly TRBD1 on 5 matching bases. Germline V gene lookup returns CDR1 SNHLY and CDR2 FYNNEI. The CDR3 is 15 residues long. Trimming took 3 bases from V and 4 from J, leaving 15 bases between them. CDR3 residues: CASSDWGGVGTEAFF. As DNA, the CDR3 is TGTGCCAGCAGTGATTGGGGAGGGGTGGGCACTGAAGCTTTCTTT.

As for this clone: Its ends do not fully match the called genes, so a read error is possible. V is TRBV2 and J is TRBJ2-1; TRBD2 matches at 8 bases. The germline V gene encodes CDR1 SNHLY and CDR2 FYNNEI. This CDR3 spans 17 amino acids. The CDR3 reads CAGSEVGGGPSYNEQFF. The DNA for the CDR3 is TGTGCCGGCAGTGAAGTCGGCGGGGGGCCGTCCTACAATGAGCAGTTCTTC.

CDR3 nucleotides: TGTGCCAGCTCATTCGCTAGTCCCGGGGAGCTGTTTTTT. Amino acids: CASSFASPGELFF. The chain couples TRBV18 to TRBJ2-2; D is undetermined. Germline lookup yields CDR1 KGHSH and CDR2 LQKENI. Trimming took 5 bases from V and 6 from J, leaving 10 bases between them. There are 13 residues in the CDR3.

This chain connects TRBV14 to TRBJ2-1, with TRBD2 matching over 11 bases. The CDR3 covers 15 residues. Germline values: CDR1 SGHDN, CDR2 FVKESK. Germline trimming cut 4 bases from V and 4 bases from J; bases unmatched to any gene: 3. CDR3 sequence (DNA): TGTGCCAGCAGCCTGGGACTAGCGGTTTACAATGAGCAGTTCTTC. Amino acid sequence: CASSLGLAVYNEQFF.

The chain combines TRBV4-1 with TRBJ2-7; D not resolved. This CDR3 has 16 residues. Germline assignment: CDR1 MGHRA and CDR2 YSYEKL. Trimming shortened V by 0 bases and J by 0 bases, and 12 bases separated the two germline ends. In nucleotides, the CDR3 is TGCGCCAGCAGCCAAGATTGGCCGGGCGGCTCCTACGAGCAGTACTTC. Translated: CASSQDWPGGSYEQYF.

CDR3 sequence: CASSLTGFGDEQYF. The CDR3 region has the DNA TGTGCCAGCAGCTTGACGGGGTTCGGCGACGAGCAGTACTTC. The V gene is TRBV11-2, the J gene TRBJ2-7; weak D call: TRBD2 (5 bases). The CDR3 has 14 residues. The ends were cut back, 3 bases at V and 5 bases at J, with 14 bases in the middle. CDR1 is SGHAT, CDR2 FQNNGV, per germline.

This chain links TRBV4-1 with TRBJ2-1, with 15 bases identical to TRBD2. V dropped 1 base and J dropped 3; count of bases not matched to a gene: 1. This CDR3 is built from 17 residues. CDR1 MGHRA and CDR2 YSYEKL come from the germline V gene. The CDR3 sequence is CASSQGTSGGGYNEQFF. In nucleotides, the CDR3 is TGCGCCAGCAGCCAAGGGACTAGCGGGGGGGGCTACAATGAGCAGTTCTTC.

J is TRBJ1-1 and V is TRBV7-9; a weak D match, TRBD1 (6 bases). V lost 7 bases and J 5 bases, leaving 23 bases between the germline ends. Germline loops: CDR1 SEHNR, CDR2 FQNEAQ (reference sequence). The length of the CDR3 is 16 residues. The CDR3 region has the DNA TGTGCCAGCAATATTCGAGGAGGGGGGCTCGAGACTGAAGCTTTCTTT. It codes for CASNIRGGGLETEAFF.

CDR3: CASSPILIAGPQETQYF. Here the CDR3 DNA reads TGTGCCAGCTCACCAATTCTGATAGCGGGCCCACAAGAGACCCAGTACTTC. The chain is built from TRBV18 and TRBJ2-5, with 7 bases lining up with TRBD2. Germline lookup yields CDR1 KGHSH and CDR2 LQKENI. The CDR3 sequence is 17 residues long. Trimming at V came to 2 bases and at J to 2 bases, leaving 11 bases not matched to a gene.

The J gene is TRBJ1-4, the V gene TRBV5-1; TRBD1 matches at 8 bases. The junction had 8 bases not matched to a gene; V was cut back by 1 base and J by 6 bases. The CDR3 runs to 16 residues. Germline lookup yields CDR1 SGHRS and CDR2 YFSETQ. The CDR3 here is CASSLWAGGSDEKLFF. The DNA for the CDR3 is TGCGCCAGCAGCTTGTGGGCAGGGGGCTCTGATGAAAAACTGTTTTTT. Full variable domain (remainder filled in from reference TRBV5-1 and TRBJ1-4): KAGVTQTPRYLIKTRGQQVTLSCSPISGHRSVSWYQQTPGQGLQFLFEYFSETQRNKGNFPGRFSGRQFSNSRSEMNVSTLELGDSALYLCASSLWAGGSDEKLFFGSGTQLSVL.

The sample holds one count of this clone. This chain links TRBV15 with TRBJ1-5, with D possibly matching TRBD1 (6 bases). V lost 0 bases, J lost 12 bases, and 15 bases lay in between. The length of the CDR3 is 14 residues. Germline lookup yields CDR1 LNHNV and CDR2 YYDKDF (reference sequence). The CDR3 reads CATSRDDRDISQHF. In DNA form, the CDR3 reads TGTGCCACCAGCAGAGATGATCGGGACATAAGCCAGCATTTT.